These T cell receptor beta chains were read from a single sample in a study of shared clonotypes between healthy human individuals. Profiling relied on immunoSEQ multiplex PCR, and the TCRdb table lists in-frame clones only, not all of them. The sample has 1.6 million or so clones; roughly 97% are singletons. Sequencing was done on a sample of naive CD4+ T cells sorted from blood. The receptors were gathered from a man aged 30 to 39 in good health. Each CDR3 is given without its conserved first and last residue. The listing skips clone size in some rows; elsewhere it reads once, few, many or a size class.

CDR3,V,size,J
ASSPTDAGELF,TRBV18,.,TRBJ2-2
SVDAGTDYGYT,TRBV29-1,.,TRBJ1-2
ASSLVDRANTEAF,TRBV5-4,.,TRBJ1-1
ASNLSGAEKTQY,TRBV5-1,.,TRBJ2-5
ASSSRTNTGELF,TRBV5-1,.,TRBJ2-2
ASSQRGGTSGSPAYEQY,TRBV7-2,.,TRBJ2-7
SARERETQY,TRBV20-1,.,TRBJ2-5
ASSLARLILNEKLF,TRBV7-2,.,TRBJ1-4
ASRSPGLLGTEAF,TRBV25-1,.,TRBJ1-1
ASSQIGGSYEQY,TRBV4-1,.,TRBJ2-7
ASSVSTENTEAF,TRBV9,.,TRBJ1-1
ASGTASGQPQH,TRBV9,.,TRBJ1-5
ASSQDHGRATDTQY,TRBV4-3,.,TRBJ2-3
ASSQQVYSGNTIY,TRBV14,.,TRBJ1-3
ASSLEGTGSYEQY,TRBV7-9,.,TRBJ2-7
ASLRRETYNEQF,TRBV2,once,TRBJ2-1
ASSPLSTPPQGAGNTIY,TRBV18,.,TRBJ1-3
ASSPSGGSSYEQY,TRBV7-6,.,TRBJ2-7
ASSTRTGEVLSSGYT,TRBV9,.,TRBJ1-2
ASSPTLQETQY,TRBV18,.,TRBJ2-5
ASSIVAALNTGELF,TRBV19,.,TRBJ2-2
ASGNSPDTQY,TRBV10-2,.,TRBJ2-3
ASSLTGELF,TRBV7-2,.,TRBJ2-2
ASRKLGIAGNQETQY,TRBV7-2,.,TRBJ2-5
SATRGGSTDTQY,TRBV29-1,once,TRBJ2-3
ASTATSGEQF,TRBV11-3,.,TRBJ2-1
ASSISASGTYNEQF,TRBV19,.,TRBJ2-1
ASSLDHNRGNEQY,TRBV11-3,.,TRBJ2-7
ASSPPGRGETQY,TRBV18,.,TRBJ2-5
ASSLWGIGQPQH,TRBV27,.,TRBJ1-5
ASSPGTRADTQY,TRBV18,.,TRBJ2-3
ATSTQEARAVSEAF,TRBV15,.,TRBJ1-1
ASSALAVLAKNIQY,TRBV27,.,TRBJ2-4
ASSQDRGRRNTIY,TRBV2,.,TRBJ1-3
ASSLFSRGGEKYYNEQF,TRBV27,once,TRBJ2-1
ASSSNAHSGMAYEQY,TRBV13,.,TRBJ2-7
ASSLMSRDTQY,TRBV28,.,TRBJ2-3
ASSTGQGAVPYQETQY,TRBV5-1,.,TRBJ2-5
ASSFRGGQPQH,TRBV7-9,.,TRBJ1-5
SVSGLAGGYEQY,TRBV29-1,.,TRBJ2-7
ATSRDSEGPGNTIY,TRBV15,.,TRBJ1-3
ASSSGGTDTQY,TRBV7-3,.,TRBJ2-3
ASSPGQVGYT,TRBV18,few,TRBJ1-2
ASSSTLELVRGRFDGYT,TRBV27,.,TRBJ1-2
ASSGLALGLNEQF,TRBV28,.,TRBJ2-1
ACNTGTGYGYT,TRBV30,.,TRBJ1-2
ASSHLDRNTEAF,TRBV5-1,.,TRBJ1-1
ASSLGGANQPQH,TRBV27,once,TRBJ1-5
ASRPGGGANTEAF,TRBV28,.,TRBJ1-1
ASSNRQGADTQY,TRBV19,.,TRBJ2-3
AWSGTAAREKLF,TRBV30,.,TRBJ1-4